The 26 T cell receptor beta chains below all came from one sample that was sequenced in a study of CD8 T cells in ankylosing spondylitis. Study-wide points: Seven to nine highly homologous variants made up a TCR beta motif that seemed to typify ankylosing spondylitis blood.

Their antigens are not known. TCRdb passed the 5' RACE reads through MiXCR, listing each CDR3 protein once. The table shows a few hundred thousand distinct CDR3 sequences, with more than 5.5% occurring only once. Source material: blood, either unsorted or a sorted T cell fraction (not recorded which). The receptors stem from a male donor with ankylosing spondylitis.

In this sample, this clonotype turned up many times. The chain couples TRBV20-1 to TRBJ2-2; 10 nucleotides match TRBD1. This CDR3 comprises 14 residues. In germline, CDR1 is DFQATT, CDR2 SNEGSKA (reference sequence). After removal of 6 bases from V and 3 bases from J, the junction contained 4 bases not matched to a gene. The CDR3 nucleotides read TGCAGTGCAGCCGGGACAGGGGACACCGGGGAGCTGTTTTTT. Its protein product is CSAAGTGDTGELFF.

There are many counts of this clonotype. The chain recombines TRBV28 with TRBJ2-3; no clear D. This CDR3 is 15 amino acids long. V was cut by 2 bases and J by 0 bases, with 9 bases left in between. Germline V lookup: CDR1 MDHEN, CDR2 SYDVKM. The CDR3: CASSLGQWSTDTQYF. In DNA, the CDR3 is TGTGCCAGCAGTTTAGGCCAGTGGAGCACAGATACGCAGTATTTT.

This clonotype came up a few times. The chain carries TRBV6-2 or TRBV6-3 and TRBJ2-1; no definite D call. V gave up 0 bases and J gave up 10 bases, with 13 bases separating them. Looked up from germline, CDR1 is MNHEY and CDR2 is SVGEGT. The CDR3 has 14 residues. The CDR3 reads CASSYSSNFGEQFF. Here the CDR3 DNA reads TGTGCCAGCAGTTACTCCTCCAATTTCGGGGAGCAGTTCTTC.

This clonotype was counted between two and nine times. In nucleotides, the CDR3 is TGTGCCAGCAGCTTAGGAACATTTAGCACAGATACGCAGTATTTT. Amino acid sequence: CASSLGTFSTDTQYF. V is TRBV7-9 and J is TRBJ2-3; no clear D. V lost 1 base to trimming and J lost 0 bases, with 8 bases between them. Germline V gives CDR1 SEHNR, CDR2 FQNEAQ (reference sequence). The CDR3 has 15 residues.

The sample holds a few counts of this clonotype. V usage is TRBV2 and J usage is TRBJ2-7; tentatively, D is TRBD1 (6 bases). Germline V CDR1 and CDR2: SNHLY, FYNNEI. The CDR3 sequence is 15 residues long. V lost 0 bases, J lost 5 bases, and 14 bases lay in between. Written as DNA, the CDR3 is TGTGCCAGCAGTGAAGCGCCAGACAGGACCCACGAGCAGTACTTC. Amino acids: CASSEAPDRTHEQYF.

This clonotype has a count of ten or more. The chain couples TRBV13 to TRBJ2-2; D is undetermined. This CDR3 comprises 12 residues. V was shortened by 5 bases and J by 6 bases, with 7 bases between the two germline ends. CDR1 and CDR2 from the germline V gene are PRHDT and FYEKMQ (reference sequence). This CDR3 reads CASSPGAGELFF. In DNA, the CDR3 is TGTGCCAGCAGCCCCGGCGCCGGGGAGCTGTTTTTT.

Many counts were recorded for this clonotype. The rearrangement links TRBV9 to TRBJ2-7; D may correspond to TRBD1 or TRBD2 (5 bases each). This CDR3 has 15 residues. Germline V gene data show CDR1 as SGDLS and CDR2 as YYNGEE. Trimming took 3 bases from V and 6 from J, leaving 19 bases between them. CDR3 sequence: CASSGSRDGFTEQYF. The DNA for the CDR3 is TGTGCCAGCAGCGGAAGCCGGGACGGGTTCACCGAGCAGTACTTC.

Many counts were recorded for this clonotype. The chain recombines TRBV6-1 with TRBJ1-1; 11 bases agree with TRBD1. The V and J ends lost 6 bases and 4 bases, in that order; junction bases with no gene match: 7. Germline-derived CDR1 and CDR2 are MNHNS and SASEGT. The CDR3 has 15 residues. This chain's CDR3 is CASSPGTGGTTEAFF. As DNA, the CDR3 is TGTGCCAGCAGCCCCGGGACAGGGGGGACCACTGAAGCTTTCTTT.

The rearrangement links TRBV27 to TRBJ1-4, with D possibly TRBD1 on 5 matching bases. This CDR3 contains 17 residues. The V gene lost 5 bases and the J gene lost 6 bases, with 22 bases spanning the gap. In germline, CDR1 is MNHEY, CDR2 SMNVEV (reference sequence). The CDR3 sequence is CASSKPPLPGTDEKLFF. The CDR3 DNA follows: TGTGCCAGCAGTAAACCACCTCTCCCCGGGACGGATGAAAAACTGTTTTTT.

The sample holds many counts of this clonotype. The chain uses TRBV11-2 and TRBJ2-7; D possibly uses TRBD1 or TRBD2 (5 bases each). V was cut by 3 bases and J by 0 bases, with 12 bases left in between. This CDR3 has 15 amino acids. CDR1 is SGHAT, CDR2 FQNNGV, per germline. Here the CDR3 reads CASSFGTGSSYEQYF. The DNA for the CDR3 is TGTGCCAGCAGCTTTGGGACGGGGAGCTCCTACGAGCAGTACTTC.

The CDR3 reads CASRGGREREMETQYF. In DNA, the CDR3 is TGCGCCAGCAGAGGGGGCCGGGAGCGGGAGATGGAGACCCAGTACTTC. This chain uses TRBV10-1 with TRBJ2-5; D might be TRBD2 (8 bases). The CDR3 length is 16 residues. The germline gives CDR1 WNHNN, CDR2 SYGVQD (reference sequence). V shed 6 bases and J shed 5 bases, with 22 bases lying between them.

This clonotype was detected only a few times. The rearrangement links TRBV9 to TRBJ2-1; D not certain. This CDR3 has 15 amino acids. Germline V gene lookup returns CDR1 SGDLS and CDR2 YYNGEE. V dropped 3 bases and J dropped 4 bases, with 14 bases sitting between them. The CDR3 coding sequence is TGTGCCAGCAGCGAGGAGTTCCGGCCTTACAATGAGCAGTTCTTC. It yields the protein CASSEEFRPYNEQFF. Based on the CDR3 plus reference TRBV9 and TRBJ2-1, the full variable domain is DSGVTQTPKHLITATGQRVTLRCSPRSGDLSVYWYQQSLDQGLQFLIQYYNGEERAKGNILERFSAQQFPDLHSELNLSSLELGDSALYFCASSEEFRPYNEQFFGPGTRLTVL.

This clonotype showed up many times. The gene calls are TRBV28 and TRBJ2-7; TRBD2 might be the D (5 bases). The CDR3 contains 14 residues. Germline V gene sequence: CDR1 MDHEN, CDR2 SYDVKM. The V end lost 3 bases, the J end lost 2 bases, and 11 bases lay between the germline ends. This CDR3 is CASSFTGIAYEQYF. The CDR3 region has the DNA TGTGCCAGCAGTTTTACCGGGATCGCCTACGAGCAGTACTTC.

The J gene is TRBJ2-7, the V gene TRBV7-9, with no clear D. Germline CDR1 is SEHNR and CDR2 is FQNEAQ (reference sequence). This CDR3 has 13 residues. V dropped 5 bases and J dropped 4 bases, with 12 bases sitting between them. The CDR3: CASSPEDGYEQYF. In DNA, the CDR3 is TGTGCCAGCAGCCCTGAGGACGGATACGAGCAGTACTTC.

This clonotype appeared many times. CDR3 sequence reads: CSVDLAGQGAFLVAEQFF. CDR3 coding DNA: TGCAGCGTTGACCTAGCAGGACAGGGGGCTTTTCTGGTCGCTGAGCAGTTCTTC. The chain uses TRBV29-1 and TRBJ2-1; the match to TRBD1 covers 11 bases. The V segment lost 3 bases and the J segment 9 bases; nucleotides outside the gene matches: 19. Germline CDR1 and CDR2: SQVTM and ANQGSEA. The CDR3 has 18 amino acids.

The chain joins TRBV7-9 to TRBJ1-4; 7 bases line up with TRBD1. The ends lost 6 bases at V and 5 bases at J; junction bases unmatched: 12. Germline CDR1 is SEHNR and CDR2 is FQNEAQ (reference sequence). The CDR3 length is 16 residues. The CDR3 sequence is CASRRPQGGANEKLFF. The CDR3 DNA reads TGTGCCAGCAGACGACCCCAGGGGGGGGCAAATGAAAAACTGTTTTTT.

This clonotype was recorded many times. The chain has TRBV6-1 and TRBJ2-7; 12 bases align to TRBD2. J gave up 5 bases and V 7 bases, and 18 bases lay outside the gene matches. The CDR3 runs to 18 residues. Looked up from germline, CDR1 is MNHNS and CDR2 is SASEGT. In DNA, the CDR3 is TGTGCCAGCACCCAGAGAGCTAGCGGGAGGGCCGGGTTGAACGAGCAGTACTTC. Its protein product is CASTQRASGRAGLNEQYF.

In this sample, this clonotype turned up many times. The chain joins TRBV15 to TRBJ2-5; D may correspond to TRBD1 or TRBD2 (5 bases each). The CDR3 is made up of 15 amino acids. The V end lost 3 bases, the J end lost 5 bases, and 16 bases lay between the germline ends. Germline V gene data show CDR1 as LNHNV and CDR2 as YYDKDF (reference sequence). The CDR3 DNA is TGTGCCACCAGCAGGGAGGACAATTCAGGGGAGACCCAGTACTTC. Translating gives CATSREDNSGETQYF.

The sample holds a few counts of this clonotype. The chain joins TRBV6-2 or TRBV6-3 to TRBJ1-5, with TRBD1 identical over 7 bases. J lost 3 bases, V lost 5 bases, and 7 bases had no gene match. This CDR3 comprises 15 residues. The germline V gene has CDR1 MNHEY and CDR2 SVGEGT. This CDR3 is CASSKRQGHNQPQHF. CDR3 bases: TGTGCCAGCAGTAAACGACAGGGACACAATCAGCCCCAGCATTTT.

This clonotype was seen only a few times. This rearrangement joins TRBV10-1 to TRBJ2-1; D remains ambiguous. V lost 2 bases, J lost 0 bases, and 8 bases lay in between. The CDR3 extends over 15 amino acids. Germline CDR1 reads WNHNN; CDR2 reads SYGVQD (reference sequence). CDR3 nucleotides: TGCGCCAGCAGTGAGGAACAGAGCTCCTACAATGAGCAGTTCTTC. It specifies CASSEEQSSYNEQFF.

The rearrangement joins TRBV7-9 to TRBJ2-2; D may be TRBD1 (5 bases). Germline V gene lookup returns CDR1 SEHNR and CDR2 FQNEAQ (reference sequence). This CDR3 region has 14 residues. V was trimmed by 2 bases and J by 4 bases, leaving 8 bases between them. CDR3 in amino acids: CASSLRGSTGELFF. CDR3 sequence (DNA): TGTGCCAGCAGCTTAAGGGGATCCACCGGGGAGCTGTTTTTT.

The sample holds many counts of this clonotype. V usage is TRBV3-1 and J usage is TRBJ2-7; D ambiguous. The V and J ends lost 1 base and 2 bases respectively, with 6 bases between them. CDR3 length equals 13 residues. Germline CDR1 is LGHDT and CDR2 is YNNKEL (reference sequence). Here the CDR3 DNA reads TGTGCCAGCAGCCAAGGTCACCCCTACGAGCAGTACTTC. Amino acid sequence: CASSQGHPYEQYF.

This clonotype was seen at least ten times. The rearrangement uses TRBV24-1 and TRBJ2-2; D may match TRBD1 or TRBD2 (5 bases each). The CDR3 length is 14 residues. Between the trimmed V and J ends, which lost 6 bases and 7 bases, there was a span of 14 bases. Germline lookup yields CDR1 KGHDR and CDR2 SFDVKD. CDR3 nucleotides: TGTGCCACCAGTAGAGGGGTCGAGTTCGGGGAGCTGTTTTTT. Its translation: CATSRGVEFGELFF.

The chain joins TRBV11-2 to TRBJ2-5, with D hard to call. Germline loops: CDR1 SGHAT, CDR2 FQNNGV. The CDR3 runs to 11 residues. V lost 3 bases, J lost 7 bases, and 6 bases lay in between. The CDR3 nucleotides are TGTGCCAGCAGCTTCGCTGGGACCCAGTACTTC. This sequence encodes CASSFAGTQYF.

The table lists this clonotype with many counts. The V call is TRBV7-9, the J call TRBJ2-7; a weak D match, TRBD2 (5 bases). The CDR3 sequence is 13 residues long. Germline V CDR1 and CDR2: SEHNR, FQNEAQ (reference sequence). V was pared by 4 bases and J by 3 bases, with 10 bases between. The CDR3 sequence is CASSYGGLYEQYF. The CDR3 bases are TGTGCCAGCAGCTACGGCGGGCTCTACGAGCAGTACTTC.

This clonotype was counted ten times or more. The chain has TRBV30 and TRBJ1-6, with D tentatively TRBD1 (6 bases). CDR3 length: 15 amino acids. From germline, CDR1 is GTSNPN and CDR2 SVGIG (reference sequence). Trimming removed 2 bases at V and 10 bases at J, with 18 bases between. CDR3 sequence: CAWSWGAGSRSPLHF. DNA of the CDR3: TGTGCCTGGAGTTGGGGGGCAGGCTCTCGCTCACCCCTCCACTTT.